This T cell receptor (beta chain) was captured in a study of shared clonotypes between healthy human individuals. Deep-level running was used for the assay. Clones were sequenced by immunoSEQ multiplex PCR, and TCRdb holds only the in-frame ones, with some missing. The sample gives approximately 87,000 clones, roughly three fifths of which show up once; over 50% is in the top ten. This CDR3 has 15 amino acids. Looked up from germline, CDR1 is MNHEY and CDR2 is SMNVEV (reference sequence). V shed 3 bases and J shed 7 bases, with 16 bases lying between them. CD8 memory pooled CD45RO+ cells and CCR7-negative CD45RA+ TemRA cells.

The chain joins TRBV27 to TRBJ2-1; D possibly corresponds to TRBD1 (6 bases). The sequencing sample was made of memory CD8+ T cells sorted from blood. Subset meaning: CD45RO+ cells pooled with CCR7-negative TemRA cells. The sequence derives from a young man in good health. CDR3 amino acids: CASSFGRGTANEQFF. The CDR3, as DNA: TGTGCCAGCAGTTTCGGTAGGGGGACGGCAAATGAGCAGTTCTTC.